This T cell receptor (beta chain) was identified during a study of CD8+ T cells in alopecia areata. Study-level findings and limits: When scalp samples are sequenced, resident alphabeta T cells of normal skin are also captured. Clonality in lesional scalp, especially alopecia totalis/universalis, exceeded that of normal scalp.

Isolated RNA was reverse transcribed into cDNA used as the sequencing template. Here immunoSEQ multiplex PCR was the method, and the copy in TCRdb shows in-frame clones only, minus some. Of 120,000 or so clones in the sample, 47% are singletons; the top ten hold about 10%. This clone was detected only a few times. Its target is not known. CDR1 and CDR2 from the germline V gene are SEHNR and FQNEAQ (reference sequence). The V and J ends lost 4 bases and 8 bases, in that order; junction bases with no gene match: 9. CDR3 length: 15 residues. The sequenced sample was NKG2D-low CD8+ T cells sorted from blood. This chain connects TRBV7-9 to TRBJ2-1; 9 positions agree with TRBD1. This sequence originates from a human donor with alopecia areata. The CDR3 DNA reads TGTGCCAGCAGCTGGGGACAGGGTTATAGGGATGAGCAGTTCTTC. It yields the protein CASSWGQGYRDEQFF.